This TCR beta chain was obtained from a study of cytomegalovirus exposure and HLA in healthy donors. About the research overall: A prior study identified 110 million or so unique TCR beta sequences from about 179 million T cells. General study results and limits: Under in vitro conditions, three CMV-associated chains were confirmed as specific for CMV antigens. Later on, a genetic analysis was performed. It linked a missense variant in DCLRE1C with V- and J-gene trimming of TCR beta.

This CDR3 is built from 14 residues. From germline, CDR1 is SEHNR and CDR2 FQNEAQ (reference sequence). Trimming removed 1 base at V and 11 bases at J, with 14 bases between. Primers for the PCR totalled 60 Vbeta and 13 Jbeta. Some clones are missing from TCRdb's copy, which holds only in-frame ones; the method was immunoSEQ multiplex PCR. The sample holds roughly 62,000 clones. A remark on this clone: The antigen is not known.

Sequenced material: PBMCs. This chain joins TRBV7-9 and TRBJ1-4; a possible D gene is TRBD1 (5 bases). The sequence came from a male donor in good health and CMV-seronegative. The CDR3: CASSLEGPAPKLFF. CDR3 coding DNA: TGTGCCAGCAGCTTAGAGGGGCCGGCGCCGAAACTGTTTTTT. The whole variable domain, filled in from reference TRBV7-9 and TRBJ1-4, reads DTGVSQNPRHKITKRGQNVTFRCDPISEHNRLYWYRQTLGQGPEFLTYFQNEAQLEKSRLLSDRFSAERPKGSFSTLEIQRTEQGDSAMYLCASSLEGPAPKLFFGSGTQLSVL.